Below, one TCR beta chain is given with its context. Its antigen is as yet unknown. This entry belongs to a study of cytomegalovirus exposure and HLA in healthy donors. Primers for the PCR totalled 60 Vbeta and 13 Jbeta. Some clones are missing from TCRdb's copy, which holds only in-frame ones; the method was immunoSEQ multiplex PCR. The sample consists of tens of thousands of clones, approximately 80% of them appearing once. Looked up from germline, CDR1 is SGHNT and CDR2 is YYREEE (reference sequence). Trimming took 2 bases from V and 4 from J; bases not matched to a gene: 5. CDR3 size: 14 residues. Points from the study as a whole: Cytomegalovirus status was reportedly diagnosed by the classifier with high specificity and sensitivity.

Sequencing was carried out using PBMCs. The chain couples TRBV5-4 to TRBJ1-2, with 7 bases lining up with TRBD1. This receptor was obtained from a man younger than 45 in good health and CMV-seronegative. The CDR3, as DNA: TGTGCCAGCAGCTTTGACCAGGGGGGCTATGGCTACACCTTC. Amino acids: CASSFDQGGYGYTF.